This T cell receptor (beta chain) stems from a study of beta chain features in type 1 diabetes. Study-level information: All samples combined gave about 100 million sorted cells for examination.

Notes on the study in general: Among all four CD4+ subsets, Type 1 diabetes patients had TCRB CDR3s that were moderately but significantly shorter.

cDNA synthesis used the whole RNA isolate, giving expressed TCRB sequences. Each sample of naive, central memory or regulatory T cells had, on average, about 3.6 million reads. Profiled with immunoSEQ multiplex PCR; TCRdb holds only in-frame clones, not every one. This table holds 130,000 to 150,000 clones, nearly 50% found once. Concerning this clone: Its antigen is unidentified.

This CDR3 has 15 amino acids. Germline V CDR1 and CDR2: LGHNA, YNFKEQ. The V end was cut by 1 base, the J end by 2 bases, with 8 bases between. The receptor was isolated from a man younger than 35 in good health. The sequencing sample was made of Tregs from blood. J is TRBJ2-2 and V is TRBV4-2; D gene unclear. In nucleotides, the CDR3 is TGTGCCAGCAGCCAAGTACTATCTAACACCGGGGAGCTGTTTTTT. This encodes CASSQVLSNTGELFF.